These 28 T cell receptor beta chains were sequenced from one sample in a study of regulatory T cells in long-lasting Graves disease. Documented time point: newly diagnosed GD, antithyroid drugs for less than 3 months. Preparation of the TCR library used RNA extracted from PBMCs. Construction of TCR beta libraries relied on iRepertoire HTBI primers and on Arm-PCR targeting CDR3 regions. TCRdb fed the multiplex PCR reads into MiXCR, producing one record per CDR3 protein. Altogether around 500,000 distinct CDR3 sequences are present, 15% to 20% being singletons, with the ten largest covering about 25%. The sample was also reused in another study, on T cells in Graves' hyperthyroidism and ophthalmopathy.

The sequencing here drew on peripheral blood mononuclear cells (PBMCs), taken at new diagnosis, from a patient treated with antithyroid drugs. The receptors originated from a woman aged 40-60 years with Graves disease.

The chain has TRBV4-1 and TRBJ1-3; 9 nucleotides line up with TRBD1. Trimming at V came to 0 bases and at J to 3 bases, leaving 3 bases not matched to a gene. Looked up from germline, CDR1 is MGHRA and CDR2 is YSYEKL. The CDR3 runs to 16 residues. The CDR3 loop reads CASSQEGTGYGNTIYF. The CDR3, as DNA: TGCGCCAGCAGCCAAGAGGGGACAGGGTATGGAAACACCATATATTTT.

This clonotype was seen at least ten times. The J gene is TRBJ2-7, the V gene TRBV13, with 9 positions matching TRBD1. V shed 6 bases and J 2 bases; nucleotides not matched to a gene: 8. The CDR3 contains 15 residues. CDR1 PRHDT and CDR2 FYEKMQ come from the germline V gene (reference sequence). Here the CDR3 reads CASRVSGQGTYEQYF. CDR3 nucleotide sequence: TGTGCCAGCAGGGTATCGGGACAGGGAACCTACGAGCAGTACTTC.

The sample holds a few counts of this clonotype. The rearrangement joins TRBV20-1 to TRBJ1-5, with D possibly TRBD1 on 5 matching bases. Trimming pared 0 bases from V and 4 bases from J, leaving 10 bases between. Germline CDR1 reads DFQATT; CDR2 reads SNEGSKA (reference sequence). This CDR3 region has 14 residues. For the CDR3, the DNA is TGCAGTGCTAGAGATTCCCAGGGTAATCAGCCCCAGCATTTT. Translating gives CSARDSQGNQPQHF.

V gene TRBV10-3 combines with J gene TRBJ2-7; 12 bases map to TRBD1. Germline V gene lookup returns CDR1 ENHRY and CDR2 SYGVKD. The CDR3 has 15 amino acids. V trimming: 8 bases; J trimming: 2 bases; junction bases outside the gene matches: 7. The CDR3 sequence: CAIGAGTGGTYEQYF. As DNA, the CDR3 is TGTGCCATCGGGGCCGGGACAGGGGGCACCTACGAGCAGTACTTC.

The chain employs TRBV24-1 and TRBJ2-1; D might be TRBD1 (5 bases). Trimming shortened V by 1 base and J by 10 bases, and 13 bases separated the two germline ends. This CDR3 is 14 amino acids long. Germline V lookup: CDR1 KGHDR, CDR2 SFDVKD. CDR3 sequence reads: CATSDLEKGLEQFF. In DNA form, the CDR3 reads TGTGCCACCAGTGATTTAGAGAAGGGGCTGGAGCAGTTCTTC.

V gene TRBV10-3 combines with J gene TRBJ1-1, with 8 bases aligning to TRBD1. This CDR3 is 15 amino acids long. Germline trimming cut 3 bases from V and 4 bases from J; bases unmatched to any gene: 7. Germline V gives CDR1 ENHRY, CDR2 SYGVKD. This CDR3 reads CAISDPRDRGTEAFF. The DNA for the CDR3 is TGTGCCATCAGTGACCCCCGAGACAGGGGCACTGAAGCTTTCTTT.

V and J are TRBV5-1 and TRBJ2-2, with TRBD1 matching 7 bases. The CDR3 extends over 15 amino acids. V trimming: 4 bases; J trimming: 5 bases; junction bases outside the gene matches: 8. Germline loops: CDR1 SGHRS, CDR2 YFSETQ. The DNA of the CDR3 is TGCGCCAGCAGCCAAGACAGGGTTGAGACCGGGGAGCTGTTTTTT. Protein product: CASSQDRVETGELFF.

The chain joins TRBV6-1 to TRBJ2-1, with a possible D match to TRBD1 (6 bases). V lost 6 bases to trimming and J lost 4 bases, with 19 bases between them. The germline V gene has CDR1 MNHNS and CDR2 SASEGT. The CDR3 is 16 residues long. The CDR3 sequence is CASSPTGTQGYNEQFF. The CDR3, as DNA: TGTGCCAGCAGCCCCACCGGGACACAGGGATACAATGAGCAGTTCTTC.

This clonotype was observed a handful of times. This sequence joins TRBV5-6 and TRBJ1-6; 10 bases fit TRBD1. The V segment lost 4 bases and the J segment 10 bases; nucleotides outside the gene matches: 5. In germline, CDR1 is SGHDT, CDR2 YYEEEE. This CDR3 is built from 14 residues. CDR3 amino acids: CASSKTDRGSPLHF. CDR3 sequence (DNA): TGTGCCAGCAGCAAGACGGACAGGGGGTCACCCCTCCACTTT.

This chain joins TRBV25-1 and TRBJ1-2; a possible D gene is TRBD1 (6 bases). Trimming shortened V by 7 bases and J by 4 bases, and 16 bases separated the two germline ends. The CDR3 covers 14 residues. Germline lookup yields CDR1 MGHDK and CDR2 SYGVNS. CDR3 region: CASTHPGATYGYTF. CDR3 DNA sequence: TGTGCCAGCACCCACCCGGGGGCGACCTATGGCTACACCTTC.

This clonotype was counted ten times or more. V gene TRBV2 combines with J gene TRBJ2-7; 11 bases are a match to TRBD2. V was clipped by 10 bases and J by 3 bases; unmatched bases: 8. The CDR3 length is 14 residues. CDR1 SNHLY and CDR2 FYNNEI come from the germline V gene. The CDR3 here is CATSPGTSGYEQYF. The DNA of the CDR3 is TGTGCCACCTCACCCGGGACTAGCGGCTACGAGCAGTACTTC.

Only a few counts were recorded for this clonotype. A much bigger clone sits one base away, suggesting this may be a read error. The chain joins TRBV12-5 to TRBJ1-1; D is unclear. Per germline, CDR1 LGHNT and CDR2 FRNRAP. The CDR3 is 12 residues long. The CDR3 DNA reads TGTGCTAGTGGTTTGGTACAGCTCGAAATCCTCTTT. Residues: CASGLVQLEILF. Full variable domain (remainder filled in from reference TRBV12-5 and TRBJ1-1): DARVTQTPRHKVTEMGQEVTMRCQPILGHNTVFWYRQTMMQGLELLAYFRNRAPLDDSGMPKDRFSAEMPDATLATLKIQPSEPRDSAVYFCASGLVQLEILFGQGTRLTVV.

This clonotype was seen many times. The junction differs from germline at one of its ends, possibly a read error. The rearrangement joins TRBV2 to TRBJ1-2, with TRBD1 matching over 9 bases. The CDR3 covers 14 residues. Germline lookup yields CDR1 SNHLY and CDR2 FYNNEI. Here the CDR3 DNA reads TGTGCCAGCAGAGAAGGGACAGGGTCGCATGGCTACACCTTC. Amino acid sequence: CASREGTGSHGYTF.

The chain employs TRBV12-3 or TRBV12-4 and TRBJ1-6; 7 bases align to TRBD1. The CDR3 has 14 residues. V trimming: 6 bases; J trimming: 7 bases; junction bases outside the gene matches: 6. The CDR3 nucleotides read TGTGCCAGCAGACGGGGACAGAAAAATTCACCCCTCCACTTT. Its translation is CASRRGQKNSPLHF.

This chain joins TRBV6-2 or TRBV6-3 and TRBJ1-5; the match to TRBD1 covers 7 bases. V lost 6 bases, J lost 5 bases, and 4 bases stayed unmatched. The CDR3 is made up of 13 amino acids. Germline-derived CDR1 and CDR2 are MNHEY and SVGEGT. CDR3 nucleotide sequence: TGTGCCAGCAGACAGGGGAACGATCAGCCCCAGCATTTT. It is translated as CASRQGNDQPQHF.

This chain joins TRBV12-3 or TRBV12-4 and TRBJ2-2; 7 bases are shared with TRBD2. This CDR3 has 16 amino acids. The V segment lost 3 bases and the J segment 2 bases; nucleotides outside the gene matches: 6. This chain's CDR3 is CASSFSRGSNTGELFF. For the CDR3, the DNA is TGTGCCAGCAGTTTCTCGCGGGGGTCAAACACCGGGGAGCTGTTTTTT.

In its sample, this clonotype was seen many times. V and J are TRBV28 and TRBJ1-1, with 11 bases fitting TRBD1. The CDR3 runs to 15 residues. The junction had 9 bases not matched to a gene; V was cut back by 8 bases and J by 4 bases. Germline-derived CDR1 and CDR2 are MDHEN and SYDVKM. The CDR3 DNA reads as TGTGCCAGCGCTTCATCCGGGACAGGGGGCACTGAAGCTTTCTTT. This encodes CASASSGTGGTEAFF.

The chain employs TRBV27 and TRBJ2-7; 15 positions match TRBD2. This CDR3 is built from 16 residues. Trimming cost V 6 bases and J 3 bases; bases outside gene matches: 6. Germline lookup yields CDR1 MNHEY and CDR2 SMNVEV (reference sequence). The DNA for the CDR3 is TGTGCCAGCAGAGGACTAGCGGGAGGGGGGTTCTACGAGCAGTACTTC. Its protein is CASRGLAGGGFYEQYF.

Many counts were recorded for this clonotype. V and J are TRBV12-3 or TRBV12-4 and TRBJ2-1; D call uncertain. V was trimmed by 6 bases and J by 5 bases, leaving 5 bases between them. The CDR3 extends over 11 amino acids. CDR3 sequence: CASSANNEQFF. CDR3 DNA sequence: TGTGCCAGCAGCGCAAACAATGAGCAGTTCTTC.

The table lists this clonotype with many counts. V is TRBV5-1 and J is TRBJ2-1; possible D gene TRBD1, 6 bases. The CDR3 loop spans 15 amino acids. Trimming shortened V by 0 bases and J by 4 bases, and 11 bases separated the two germline ends. The germline V gene encodes CDR1 SGHRS and CDR2 YFSETQ. The CDR3 here is CASSLVPGDYNEQFF. The CDR3 DNA reads as TGCGCCAGCAGCTTGGTTCCAGGGGATTACAATGAGCAGTTCTTC.

This clonotype was recorded many times. The chain links TRBV12-3 or TRBV12-4 to TRBJ2-2; D gene uncertain. This CDR3 spans 14 amino acids. V was shortened by 4 bases and J by 3 bases, with 9 bases between the two germline ends. The CDR3 DNA reads TGTGCCAGCAGTTCCGGCACTCACACCGGGGAGCTGTTTTTT. This codes for CASSSGTHTGELFF.

This clonotype was counted ten times or more. The chain combines TRBV3-1 with TRBJ2-5; 10 bases align to TRBD2. Germline loops: CDR1 LGHDT, CDR2 YNNKEL (reference sequence). The V and J ends lost 3 bases and 5 bases, in that order; junction bases with no gene match: 9. This CDR3 region has 16 residues. The CDR3 loop reads CASSQAPPGLAETQYF. The CDR3 DNA reads TGTGCCAGCAGCCAGGCGCCTCCGGGACTAGCGGAGACCCAGTACTTC.

V usage is TRBV2 and J usage is TRBJ2-7, with D tentatively TRBD1 (5 bases). V was pared by 7 bases and J by 6 bases, with 16 bases between. CDR3 length equals 13 residues. The germline V gene encodes CDR1 SNHLY and CDR2 FYNNEI. This CDR3 is CASKAQVLSEQYF. CDR3 sequence (DNA): TGTGCCAGCAAGGCACAGGTTTTGAGCGAGCAGTACTTC.

In its sample, this clonotype was seen many times. This chain links TRBV13 with TRBJ2-7; tentative D call: TRBD1 (6 bases). This CDR3 is built from 16 residues. The germline V and J ends were trimmed by 5 bases and 1 base, with 18 bases remaining between them. Germline CDR1 is PRHDT and CDR2 is FYEKMQ (reference sequence). As DNA, the CDR3 is TGTGCCAGCAGCCCTTCCAACAGGGTAGTTTCCTACGAGCAGTACTTC. Encoded protein: CASSPSNRVVSYEQYF. The full variable domain, completed using reference TRBV13 and TRBJ2-7, is AAGVIQSPRHLIKEKRETATLKCYPIPRHDTVYWYQQGPGQDPQFLISFYEKMQSDKGSIPDRFSAQQFSDYHSELNMSSLELGDSALYFCASSPSNRVVSYEQYFGPGTRLTVT.

The chain is built from TRBV4-2 and TRBJ2-7; D might be TRBD1 (6 bases). The germline CDR1 and CDR2 sequences are LGHNA and YNFKEQ. Trimming left V 1 base short and J 12 bases short, with 19 bases between. This CDR3 has 14 residues. CDR3 sequence (DNA): TGTGCCAGCAGCCAAGTGGACAGCGTCGCGCGTAGGTACTTC. Translation: CASSQVDSVARRYF.

The chain has TRBV4-1 and TRBJ1-5; D gene uncertain. The CDR3 is 14 residues long. V was pared by 2 bases and J by 0 bases, with 5 bases between. Germline V gene data show CDR1 as MGHRA and CDR2 as YSYEKL. The CDR3 DNA follows: TGCGCCAGCAGCCAATACCATAGCAATCAGCCCCAGCATTTT. Translating gives CASSQYHSNQPQHF.

The V gene is TRBV12-3 or TRBV12-4, the J gene TRBJ1-2; 12 nucleotides agree with TRBD1. The CDR3 extends over 16 amino acids. Losses at the gene ends were 2 bases for V and 8 bases for J; bases not matched to a gene: 9. In DNA, the CDR3 is TGTGCCAGCAGTTTAACACCCCCCGGGACAGGGGGCGGCTACACCTTC. Its translation is CASSLTPPGTGGGYTF.

This chain connects TRBV4-1 to TRBJ1-1, with unresolved D. The length of the CDR3 is 16 residues. Trimming left V 1 base short and J 1 base short, with 13 bases between. Germline V gene data show CDR1 as MGHRA and CDR2 as YSYEKL. The CDR3 sequence is CASSQGSRLPNTEAFF. For the CDR3, the DNA is TGCGCCAGCAGCCAAGGATCACGACTCCCGAACACTGAAGCTTTCTTT.